These 22 T cell receptor beta chains share one sample of origin, sequenced in a study of blood T cell repertoires in COVID-19. TCRdb's copy holds only in-frame clones and misses some; the assay was immunoSEQ multiplex PCR. Here the sample spans 300,000 or so clones, about 85% being singletons. Sequenced input: peripheral blood. The receptors were sampled from a woman between 45 and 60 years old with active or convalescent COVID-19.

The chain carries TRBV29-1 and TRBJ1-1; tentative D call: TRBD1 (5 bases). Germline V lookup: CDR1 SQVTM, CDR2 ANQGSEA. This CDR3 contains 13 residues. Trimming pared 4 bases from V and 3 bases from J, leaving 12 bases between. CDR3 sequence: CSVGVGTHTEAFF. The CDR3 bases are TGCAGCGTTGGGGTCGGGACTCACACTGAAGCTTTCTTT.

This sequence joins TRBV28 and TRBJ2-3; D may be TRBD2 (5 bases). Germline CDR1 MDHEN, CDR2 SYDVKM. The CDR3 runs 15 residues. Trimming stripped 4 bases from V and 0 bases from J, with 11 bases between. CDR3 bases: TGTGCCAGCAGTTCGCCAGGAGGTAGCACAGATACGCAGTATTTT. Protein product: CASSSPGGSTDTQYF.

CDR3 nucleotides: TGTGCCACCAGCAGAGGGACTAGCGGGAAGGCGGAGACCCAGTACTTC. Protein sequence: CATSRGTSGKAETQYF. The chain is built from TRBV15 and TRBJ2-5; 12 nucleotides line up with TRBD2. The ends lost 1 base at V and 5 bases at J; junction bases unmatched: 5. Germline assignment: CDR1 LNHNV and CDR2 YYDKDF (reference sequence). The CDR3 covers 16 residues.

This sequence joins TRBV30 and TRBJ2-7; 7 nucleotides align to TRBD2. The germline CDR1 and CDR2 sequences are GTSNPN and SVGIG (reference sequence). The CDR3 sequence is 13 residues long. The junction had 4 bases not matched to a gene; V was cut back by 2 bases and J by 3 bases. As DNA, the CDR3 is TGTGCCTGGAGTAATTCGGGGGGCTACGAGCAGTACTTC. Translated: CAWSNSGGYEQYF.

This clone was seen once. The gene calls are TRBV5-1 and TRBJ2-2; 15 nucleotides line up with TRBD2. The germline V gene encodes CDR1 SGHRS and CDR2 YFSETQ. This CDR3 spans 15 amino acids. After removal of 8 bases from V and 5 bases from J, the junction contained 4 bases not matched to a gene. CDR3 nucleotides: TGCGCCAGGGGACTAGCGGGAGGACGGACCGGGGAGCTGTTTTTT. Translation gives CARGLAGGRTGELFF. Variable domain in full (rest from reference TRBV5-1 and TRBJ2-2): KAGVTQTPRYLIKTRGQQVTLSCSPISGHRSVSWYQQTPGQGLQFLFEYFSETQRNKGNFPGRFSGRQFSNSRSEMNVSTLELGDSALYLCARGLAGGRTGELFFGEGSRLTVL.

The rearrangement joins TRBV10-3 to TRBJ1-5, with 11 bases identical to TRBD1. Trimming cost V 6 bases and J 5 bases; bases outside gene matches: 3. Germline V lookup: CDR1 ENHRY, CDR2 SYGVKD. The CDR3 contains 14 residues. CDR3 residues: CAIRPGQGDQPQHF. The DNA for the CDR3 is TGTGCCATCAGGCCGGGACAGGGGGATCAGCCCCAGCATTTT.

DNA of the CDR3: TGCAGCTCCTCCTCTTCGGAGACCCAGTACTTC. Translating gives CSSSSSETQYF. The rearrangement uses TRBV29-1 and TRBJ2-5, with D uncertain. The V gene's germline CDR1 is SQVTM and CDR2 ANQGSEA. There are 11 residues in the CDR3. The ends were cut back, 8 bases at V and 5 bases at J, with 12 bases in the middle.

This rearrangement joins TRBV2 to TRBJ1-1; D unresolved. Germline V gene sequence: CDR1 SNHLY, CDR2 FYNNEI. The CDR3 is 14 residues long. Trimming took 3 bases from V and 0 from J, leaving 8 bases between them. The CDR3 nucleotides are TGTGCCAGCAGTGATACCGCTATGAACACTGAAGCTTTCTTT. It is translated as CASSDTAMNTEAFF.

This rearrangement joins TRBV5-1 to TRBJ2-5; 14 nucleotides match TRBD2. Looked up from germline, CDR1 is SGHRS and CDR2 is YFSETQ. The V segment lost 4 bases and the J segment 2 bases; nucleotides outside the gene matches: 1. The CDR3 consists of 15 residues. The CDR3 reads CASSRTSGGQETQYF. The CDR3 bases are TGCGCCAGCAGCCGGACTAGCGGGGGGCAAGAGACCCAGTACTTC.

This rearrangement joins TRBV27 to TRBJ1-5; D ambiguous. V lost 5 bases, J lost 3 bases, and 11 bases lay in between. CDR3 size: 14 residues. Germline lookup yields CDR1 MNHEY and CDR2 SMNVEV (reference sequence). CDR3 DNA sequence: TGTGCCAGCAGTCCCAGACGGGACAATCAGCCCCAGCATTTT. Translation gives CASSPRRDNQPQHF.

The rearrangement links TRBV9 to TRBJ1-2; D not certain. The CDR3 has 15 amino acids. From germline, CDR1 is SGDLS and CDR2 YYNGEE. V was cut by 4 bases and J by 3 bases, with 16 bases left in between. In DNA, the CDR3 is TGTGCCAGCAGCTCTAGCCAGGACCTCTACTATGGCTACACCTTC. Translating gives CASSSSQDLYYGYTF.

The chain carries TRBV29-1 and TRBJ1-2, with a weak D call TRBD1 (5 bases). Per the germline V gene, CDR1 is SQVTM and CDR2 is ANQGSEA. The CDR3 has 12 amino acids. V was clipped by 4 bases and J by 2 bases, with 8 bases between them. The DNA for the CDR3 is TGCAGCGTTGGGGGCCTAAACTATGGCTACACCTTC. It is translated as CSVGGLNYGYTF.

The chain uses TRBV19 and TRBJ1-2; 9 bases agree with TRBD1. V lost 0 bases, J lost 6 bases, and 5 bases stayed unmatched. Looked up from germline, CDR1 is LNHDA and CDR2 is SQIVND (reference sequence). This CDR3 has 15 residues. CDR3 region: CASSIDLGQGNGYTF. The CDR3 nucleotides read TGTGCCAGTAGTATAGATCTGGGACAGGGAAATGGCTACACCTTC.

The CDR3 bases are TGTGCCAGCAGCCGTCTTAGCGGACATTACAATGAGCAGTTCTTC. This sequence encodes CASSRLSGHYNEQFF. The chain combines TRBV2 with TRBJ2-1; tentatively, D is TRBD2 (6 bases). This CDR3 contains 15 residues. Trimming shortened V by 6 bases and J by 4 bases, and 16 bases separated the two germline ends. Germline values: CDR1 SNHLY, CDR2 FYNNEI.

This rearrangement joins TRBV4-1 to TRBJ1-1, with TRBD1 matching 7 bases. After removal of 1 base from V and 1 base from J, the junction contained 15 bases not matched to a gene. Germline V gene data show CDR1 as MGHRA and CDR2 as YSYEKL. There are 19 residues in the CDR3. The CDR3 is CASSQVRKRGGIWNTEAFF. The CDR3 DNA follows: TGCGCCAGCAGCCAAGTCCGAAAGCGAGGGGGCATTTGGAACACTGAAGCTTTCTTT.

The rearrangement uses TRBV30 and TRBJ2-1; 10 nucleotides match TRBD2. Germline V gene data show CDR1 as GTSNPN and CDR2 as SVGIG (reference sequence). The CDR3 sequence is 17 residues long. Unmatched junction bases numbered 11, after V lost 2 bases and J lost 4 bases. This chain's CDR3 is CAWSSFGRTSGYNEQFF. The CDR3 DNA follows: TGTGCCTGGAGTTCTTTTGGTAGGACTAGCGGTTACAATGAGCAGTTCTTC.

This chain links TRBV15 with TRBJ2-5; D may be TRBD1 (6 bases). Germline CDR1 reads LNHNV; CDR2 reads YYDKDF (reference sequence). The CDR3 has 15 amino acids. The V gene lost 0 bases and the J gene lost 1 base, with 9 bases spanning the gap. The CDR3 region is CATSRDIGGQETQYF. CDR3 coding DNA: TGTGCCACCAGCAGAGATATAGGGGGCCAAGAGACCCAGTACTTC.

The chain employs TRBV5-6 and TRBJ2-7; D unresolved. CDR3 size: 14 residues. Germline assignment: CDR1 SGHDT and CDR2 YYEEEE. The V end was cut by 3 bases, the J end by 2 bases, with 12 bases between. The CDR3 coding sequence is TGTGCCAGCAGCTCCGAAGTAGAAGCCTACGAGCAGTACTTC. This encodes CASSSEVEAYEQYF.

The CDR3 is CASSPGIRRINTGELFF. In DNA form, the CDR3 reads TGTGCCAGCAGCCCTGGAATACGGCGGATTAACACCGGGGAGCTGTTTTTT. V is TRBV9 and J is TRBJ2-2, with no clear D. V was cut by 4 bases and J by 2 bases, with 18 bases left in between. CDR3 length equals 17 residues. Per the germline V gene, CDR1 is SGDLS and CDR2 is YYNGEE. The entire variable domain, with the rest obtained from reference TRBV9 and TRBJ2-2, is as follows: DSGVTQTPKHLITATGQRVTLRCSPRSGDLSVYWYQQSLDQGLQFLIQYYNGEERAKGNILERFSAQQFPDLHSELNLSSLELGDSALYFCASSPGIRRINTGELFFGEGSRLTVL.

The chain has TRBV5-3 and TRBJ2-2; TRBD2 agrees at 14 bases. TRBV5-3 carries the ORF label, with uncertain function. The junction had 12 bases not matched to a gene; V was cut back by 6 bases and J by 2 bases. The CDR3 is made up of 19 amino acids. CDR3 sequence reads: CARTLGTSGSLNNTGELFF. CDR3 in DNA: TGTGCCAGAACCCTAGGGACTAGCGGGAGCCTCAATAACACCGGGGAGCTGTTTTTT.

The rearrangement links TRBV3-1 (or the pseudogene TRBV3-2) to TRBJ1-2; D perhaps matches TRBD1 (5 bases). The CDR3 length is 13 residues. The germline V and J ends were trimmed by 4 bases and 4 bases, with 10 bases remaining between them. Germline V gives CDR1 LGHDT, CDR2 YNNKEL (reference sequence). CDR3 DNA: TGTGCCAGCAGCCGCAGGGTACCCTATGGCTACACCTTC. Protein product: CASSRRVPYGYTF.

The rearrangement uses TRBV11-2 and TRBJ1-1; a weak D match, TRBD1 (5 bases). The V end lost 2 bases, the J end lost 4 bases, and 5 bases lay between the germline ends. This CDR3 spans 12 amino acids. Germline CDR1 is SGHAT and CDR2 is FQNNGV. The CDR3 region has the DNA TGTGCCAGCAGCTTAACAGGCACTGAAGCTTTCTTT. Its translation is CASSLTGTEAFF.